These 7 T cell receptor beta chains originate from one sample sequenced in a study of response to subunit inactivated influenza vaccine. TCRdb ran MiXCR on the RT-PCR reads and lists one entry per CDR3 protein. Of roughly 700,000 distinct CDR3 sequences listed, 11% to 15% were seen once; the top ten hold around 6.5%. The material was PBMCs from blood, obtained 14 to 15 days before vaccination. Receptors were obtained from a man aged 50 to 60 who received an inactivated influenza vaccine.

V and J are TRBV5-1 and TRBJ2-5; perhaps TRBD1 as D (6 bases). Germline CDR1 reads SGHRS; CDR2 reads YFSETQ. This CDR3 is built from 14 residues. V dropped 4 bases and J dropped 2 bases, with 12 bases sitting between them. The CDR3 here is CASSPGTQQETQYF. The CDR3, as DNA: TGCGCCAGCAGCCCAGGGACACAACAAGAGACCCAGTACTTC.

The genes are TRBV28 and TRBJ1-5; tentative D call: TRBD1 (5 bases). CDR1 and CDR2 (germline): MDHEN, SYDVKM. The CDR3 runs 15 residues. V was trimmed by 7 bases and J by 5 bases, leaving 18 bases between them. The CDR3 DNA is TGTGCCAGCAAATCGGGCAGGGCCTTTCATCAGCCCCAGCATTTT. This gives the protein CASKSGRAFHQPQHF.

V and J are TRBV20-1 and TRBJ2-7; TRBD2 might be the D (5 bases). The CDR3 is made up of 13 amino acids. V was trimmed by 6 bases and J by 1 base, leaving 13 bases between them. The germline V gene has CDR1 DFQATT and CDR2 SNEGSKA (reference sequence). This CDR3 is CSANTGVSYEQYF. CDR3 coding DNA: TGCAGTGCCAACACCGGGGTGTCCTACGAGCAGTACTTC.

The table lists this clonotype with a few counts. The V and J genes are TRBV19 and TRBJ1-5; no clear D. V lost 10 bases, J lost 9 bases, and 13 bases lay in between. CDR1 LNHDA and CDR2 SQIVND come from the germline V gene (reference sequence). The CDR3 has 11 residues. As DNA, the CDR3 is TGTGCCACCGGAGGCTCCTGGCCCCAGCATTTT. Translation gives CATGGSWPQHF.

This clonotype was observed a handful of times. The chain combines TRBV25-1 with TRBJ2-7; D may correspond to TRBD1 or TRBD2 (6 bases each). V dropped 7 bases and J dropped 3 bases, with 10 bases sitting between them. Germline V gives CDR1 MGHDK, CDR2 SYGVNS. This CDR3 comprises 12 residues. In DNA, the CDR3 is TGTGCCAGCAATAGGGGGGACTACGAGCAGTACTTC. It is translated as CASNRGDYEQYF.

This rearrangement joins TRBV7-9 to TRBJ2-7; TRBD1 matches at 8 bases. This CDR3 comprises 17 residues. V lost 5 bases, J lost 2 bases, and 14 bases stayed unmatched. Germline CDR1 and CDR2: SEHNR and FQNEAQ (reference sequence). CDR3 protein: CASSNHPRTGITYEQYF. The DNA of the CDR3 is TGTGCCAGCAGCAATCACCCCAGGACAGGGATAACCTACGAGCAGTACTTC.

This clonotype appeared a few times. This chain links TRBV5-1 with TRBJ2-7; a weak D match, TRBD2 (7 bases). Trimming took 4 bases from V and 6 from J, leaving 20 bases between them. Germline V lookup: CDR1 SGHRS, CDR2 YFSETQ. The CDR3 runs 15 residues. CDR3 DNA sequence: TGCGCCAGCAGCCCTAGAGAGGGGGGGGCGGCCGAGCAGTACTTC. Encoded protein: CASSPREGGAAEQYF.